Listed here are 10 T cell receptor beta chains from one sample, sequenced in a study of regulatory T cells in long-lasting Graves disease. Construction of the TCR beta libraries employed iRepertoire HTBI primers in conjunction with Arm-PCR of CDR3 regions. TCRdb ran MiXCR on the multiplex PCR reads and lists one entry per CDR3 protein. The sample consists of about 300,000 distinct CDR3 sequences, about 18% of them appearing once. Stated time point: newly diagnosed GD, antithyroid drugs for less than 3 months. After RNA was extracted from PBMCs, the TCR library was made from it. This specimen consisted of peripheral blood mononuclear cells (PBMCs), obtained at new diagnosis, from a patient treated with antithyroid drugs. Receptor source: a female donor with Graves disease.

With respect to this clonotype: This sequence may be a read error, since a much larger clone differs from it by one base. The final CDR3 position lacks the conserved phenylalanine or tryptophan, pointing to a likely read error. The V gene is TRBV11-2, the J gene TRBJ2-7; D remains ambiguous. Germline CDR1 SGHAT, CDR2 FQNNGV. This CDR3 is 15 amino acids long. Trimming took 1 base from V and 1 from J, leaving 11 bases between them. CDR3 region: CASSLGTLASYEQYL. CDR3 nucleotide sequence: TGTGCCAGCAGCTTAGGAACCCTCGCGTCCTACGAGCAGTACCTC.

This clonotype showed up just a few times. This chain links TRBV20-1 with TRBJ2-7; D remains ambiguous. Germline CDR1 and CDR2: DFQATT and SNEGSKA (reference sequence). The CDR3 runs 12 residues. V lost 0 bases and J lost 3, with 6 bases in between. CDR3 amino acids: CSARDHSYEQYF. The CDR3 DNA sequence: TGCAGTGCTAGAGACCATAGCTACGAGCAGTACTTC.

This clonotype turned up a few times. The rearrangement joins TRBV6-5 to TRBJ2-5; D may correspond to TRBD1 or TRBD2 (5 bases each). The J call is doubtful: the DNA matches TRBJ2-1 better. The CDR3 spans 14 residues. The germline V gene encodes CDR1 MNHEY and CDR2 SVGAGI. The CDR3 DNA reads as TGTGCCAGCAGTTCTCCGGGACGGCCAGGTGAGCAGTTCTTC. Protein: CASSSPGRPGEQFF.

This clonotype was observed many times. The V and J genes are TRBV2 and TRBJ2-7; TRBD1 agrees at 9 bases. There are 15 residues in the CDR3. Germline trimming cut 4 bases from V and 6 bases from J; bases unmatched to any gene: 10. Germline loops: CDR1 SNHLY, CDR2 FYNNEI. CDR3 in amino acids: CASSARGTGTSEQYF. CDR3 bases: TGTGCCAGCAGTGCCAGGGGGACAGGGACCTCCGAGCAGTACTTC.

This clonotype was seen ten or more times. The chain joins TRBV20-1 to TRBJ2-5; D is undetermined. Germline V gene lookup returns CDR1 DFQATT and CDR2 SNEGSKA (reference sequence). The CDR3 runs to 13 residues. V lost 0 bases and J lost 5, with 10 bases in between. CDR3 sequence (DNA): TGCAGTGCTAGAGACGCCGGCCCCGAGACCCAGTACTTC. Amino acids: CSARDAGPETQYF.

The sample holds a few counts of this clonotype. V usage is TRBV5-1 and J usage is TRBJ2-3; the match to TRBD1 covers 8 bases. The V and J ends lost 1 base and 2 bases, in that order; junction bases with no gene match: 3. The V gene's germline CDR1 is SGHRS and CDR2 YFSETQ. The CDR3 is 15 residues long. CDR3 DNA sequence: TGCGCCAGCAGCTTGTACAGGGGGGACACAGATACGCAGTATTTT. Its translation is CASSLYRGDTDTQYF.

This clonotype was recorded a few times. At one end the junction does not follow the germline gene, possibly because of a read error. J is TRBJ2-1 and V is TRBV7-9; TRBD2 agrees at 7 bases. This CDR3 has 16 residues. Per germline, CDR1 SEHNR and CDR2 FQNEAQ (reference sequence). The CDR3 protein is CASSLWDYGSFNEQFF. CDR3 in DNA: TGTGCCAGCAGCTTATGGGACTATGGGTCCTTCAATGAGCAGTTCTTC.

At least ten counts were recorded for this clonotype. The chain employs TRBV2 and TRBJ2-3, with D maybe TRBD1 (6 bases). Per the germline V gene, CDR1 is SNHLY and CDR2 is FYNNEI. This CDR3 is 14 amino acids long. The ends were cut back, 7 bases at V and 6 bases at J, with 17 bases in the middle. Written as DNA, the CDR3 is TGTGCCAGCAAGAGACAGGTCGATAAGGATACGCAGTATTTT. Translated, it gives CASKRQVDKDTQYF.

This clonotype was seen ten or more times. J is TRBJ1-2 and V is TRBV5-1; D remains ambiguous. Looked up from germline, CDR1 is SGHRS and CDR2 is YFSETQ. The V end was cut by 0 bases, the J end by 3 bases, with 6 bases between. CDR3 length: 13 amino acids. The DNA of the CDR3 is TGCGCCAGCAGCTTGGACGCTTACTATGGCTACACCTTC. Translating gives CASSLDAYYGYTF.

This clonotype was seen at least ten times. The V and J genes are TRBV19 and TRBJ2-1, with TRBD2 matching 10 bases. J was trimmed by 6 bases and V by 8 bases; bases with no gene match: 7. This CDR3 comprises 14 residues. Germline V gene data show CDR1 as LNHDA and CDR2 as SQIVND (reference sequence). The CDR3 loop reads CASLGTSGINEQFF. The CDR3 DNA reads TGTGCCAGTCTTGGAACTAGCGGGATCAATGAGCAGTTCTTC. Using reference TRBV19 and TRBJ2-1 for the parts outside the CDR3, the full variable domain is DGGITQSPKYLFRKEGQNVTLSCEQNLNHDAMYWYRQDPGQGLRLIYYSQIVNDFQKGDIAEGYSVSREKKESFPLTVTSAQKNPTAFYLCASLGTSGINEQFFGPGTRLTVL.